The TCR beta chain described here comes from a study of a mutant IDH1 vaccine in newly diagnosed glioma. Study context: Onset of vaccination occurred 4-6 weeks following radiotherapy alone, or with temozolomide cycles. Visit timing is recorded as week 35 for V12 and week 47 for V13.

This CDR3 is built from 12 residues. Germline lookup yields CDR1 GTSNPN and CDR2 SVGIG (reference sequence). The V end lost 3 bases, the J end lost 2 bases, and 7 bases lay between the germline ends. Concerning this clone itself: The target antigen is unknown.

The repertoire was sequenced with immunoSEQ multiplex PCR; TCRdb's copy has only in-frame clones and lacks some. Of approximately 60,000 clones in the sample, 74% were seen once. Time point in this sample: week 35, safety follow-up. In every dose of vaccine, 300 ug of mutant IDH1 20-mer peptide was given alongside topical imiquimod. Vaccination of patients was performed eight times, in weeks 1, 3, 5, 7, 11, 15, 19 and 23. The sample in question was PBMCs, obtained from a glioma patient whose treatment included an IDH1 peptide vaccine. The V call is TRBV30, the J call TRBJ2-5, with D unclear. This TCR was sampled from a man in his fifties or sixties with glioma. The CDR3 region is CAWSVFQETQYF. The CDR3 coding sequence is TGTGCCTGGAGCGTCTTTCAAGAGACCCAGTACTTC.